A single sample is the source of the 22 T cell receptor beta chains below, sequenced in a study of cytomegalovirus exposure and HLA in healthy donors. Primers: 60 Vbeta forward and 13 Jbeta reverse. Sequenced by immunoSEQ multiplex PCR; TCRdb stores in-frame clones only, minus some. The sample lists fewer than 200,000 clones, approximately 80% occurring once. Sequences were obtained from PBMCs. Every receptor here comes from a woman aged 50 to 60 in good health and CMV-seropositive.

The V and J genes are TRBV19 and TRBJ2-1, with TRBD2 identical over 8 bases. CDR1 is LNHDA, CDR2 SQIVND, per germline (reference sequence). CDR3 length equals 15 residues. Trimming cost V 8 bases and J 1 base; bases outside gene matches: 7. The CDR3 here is CASSSGWPSYNEQFF. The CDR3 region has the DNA TGTGCCAGTTCTAGCGGGTGGCCGTCCTACAATGAGCAGTTCTTC.

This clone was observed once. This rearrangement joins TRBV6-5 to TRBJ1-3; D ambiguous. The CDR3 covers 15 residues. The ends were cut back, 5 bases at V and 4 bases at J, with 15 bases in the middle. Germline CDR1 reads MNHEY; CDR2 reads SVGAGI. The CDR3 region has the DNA TGTGCCAGCAGTCTGGACTTTGAGGGAGGAAACACCATATATTTT. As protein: CASSLDFEGGNTIYF.

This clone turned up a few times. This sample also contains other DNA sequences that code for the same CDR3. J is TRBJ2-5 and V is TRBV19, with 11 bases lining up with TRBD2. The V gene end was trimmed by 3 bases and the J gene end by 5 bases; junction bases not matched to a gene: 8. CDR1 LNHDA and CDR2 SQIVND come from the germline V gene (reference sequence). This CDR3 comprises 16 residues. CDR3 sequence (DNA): TGTGCCAGTAGTATCGGTAGCGGGGGGGCTATCGAGACCCAGTACTTC. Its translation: CASSIGSGGAIETQYF.

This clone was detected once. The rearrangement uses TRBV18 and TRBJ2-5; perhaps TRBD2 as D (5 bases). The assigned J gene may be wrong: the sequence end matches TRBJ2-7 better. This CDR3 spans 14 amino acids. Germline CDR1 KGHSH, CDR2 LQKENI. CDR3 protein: CASSPSVSSGEQYF. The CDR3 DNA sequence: TGTGCCAGCTCACCATCAGTGTCCAGCGGCGAGCAGTACTTC.

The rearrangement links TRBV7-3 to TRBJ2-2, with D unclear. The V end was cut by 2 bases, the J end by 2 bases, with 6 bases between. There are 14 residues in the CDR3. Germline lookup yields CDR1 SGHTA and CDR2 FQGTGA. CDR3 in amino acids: CASSLARNTGELFF. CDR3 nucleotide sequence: TGTGCCAGCAGCTTAGCCAGAAACACCGGGGAGCTGTTTTTT. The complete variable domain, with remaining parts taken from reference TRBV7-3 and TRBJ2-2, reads GAGVSQTPSNKVTEKGKYVELRCDPISGHTALYWYRQSLGQGPEFLIYFQGTGAADDSGLPNDRFFAVRPEGSVSTLKIQRTERGDSAVYLCASSLARNTGELFFGEGSRLTVL.

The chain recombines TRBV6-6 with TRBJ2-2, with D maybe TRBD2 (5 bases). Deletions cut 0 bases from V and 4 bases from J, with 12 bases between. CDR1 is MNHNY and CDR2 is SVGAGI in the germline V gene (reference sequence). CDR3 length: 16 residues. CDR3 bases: TGTGCCAGCAGTTACTCTGTCAGCGGCCGCACCGGGGAGCTGTTTTTT. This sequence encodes CASSYSVSGRTGELFF.

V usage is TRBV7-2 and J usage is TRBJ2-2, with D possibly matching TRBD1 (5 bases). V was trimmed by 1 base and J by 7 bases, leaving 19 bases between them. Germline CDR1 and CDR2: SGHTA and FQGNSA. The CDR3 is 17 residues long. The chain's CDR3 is CASSLVPGPSTGGELFF. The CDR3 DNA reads TGTGCCAGCAGCTTAGTTCCAGGGCCCTCAACTGGCGGGGAGCTGTTTTTT.

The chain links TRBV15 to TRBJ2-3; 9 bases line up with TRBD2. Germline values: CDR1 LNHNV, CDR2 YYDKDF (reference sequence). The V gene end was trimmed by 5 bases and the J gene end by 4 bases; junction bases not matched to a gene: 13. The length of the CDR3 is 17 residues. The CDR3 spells CATSPSMAGGPADTQYF. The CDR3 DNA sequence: TGTGCCACCAGCCCCTCGATGGCGGGAGGGCCCGCAGATACGCAGTATTTT.

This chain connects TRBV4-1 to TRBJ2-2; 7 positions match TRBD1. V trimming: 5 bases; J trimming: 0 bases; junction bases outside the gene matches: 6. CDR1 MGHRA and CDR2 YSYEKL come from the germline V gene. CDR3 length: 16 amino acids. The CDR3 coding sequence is TGCGCCAGCAGCTTTCGACAGGGCACGAACACCGGGGAGCTGTTTTTT. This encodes CASSFRQGTNTGELFF.

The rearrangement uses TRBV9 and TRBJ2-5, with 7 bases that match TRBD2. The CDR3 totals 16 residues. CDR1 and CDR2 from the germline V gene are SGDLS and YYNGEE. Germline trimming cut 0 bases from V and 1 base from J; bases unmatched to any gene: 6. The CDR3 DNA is TGTGCCAGCAGCGTAGCCTCCACTAGCGCCCAAGAGACCCAGTACTTC. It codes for CASSVASTSAQETQYF.

The CDR3 nucleotides are TGTGCCAGCAGTCGGGACAGAAGAGGCGCTGAAGCTTTCTTT. Amino acids: CASSRDRRGAEAFF. The V call is TRBV6-6, the J call TRBJ1-1, with 7 nucleotides matching TRBD1. The CDR3 loop spans 14 amino acids. The V gene end was trimmed by 5 bases and the J gene end by 6 bases; junction bases not matched to a gene: 9. The germline CDR1 and CDR2 sequences are MNHNY and SVGAGI (reference sequence).

CDR3 protein: CASSTDSGYEQYF. The CDR3 DNA sequence: TGTGCCAGCAGCACAGACAGTGGTTACGAGCAGTACTTC. The chain recombines TRBV21-1 with TRBJ2-7; TRBD1, the table's D call, was not compared with the DNA. TRBV21-1 is an annotated pseudogene. The CDR3 consists of 13 residues.

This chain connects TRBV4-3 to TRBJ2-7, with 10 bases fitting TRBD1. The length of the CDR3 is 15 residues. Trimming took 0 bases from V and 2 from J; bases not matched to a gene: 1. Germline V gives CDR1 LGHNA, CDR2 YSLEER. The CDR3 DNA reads TGCGCCAGCAGCCAAGAGGGACAGGGGACCTACGAGCAGTACTTC. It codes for CASSQEGQGTYEQYF.

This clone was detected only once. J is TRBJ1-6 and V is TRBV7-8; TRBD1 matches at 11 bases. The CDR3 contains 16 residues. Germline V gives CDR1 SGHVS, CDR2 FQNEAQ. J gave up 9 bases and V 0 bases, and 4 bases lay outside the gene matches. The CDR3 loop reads CASSLASGTGGSPLHF. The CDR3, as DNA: TGTGCCAGCAGCTTAGCTTCCGGGACAGGGGGTTCACCCCTCCACTTT.

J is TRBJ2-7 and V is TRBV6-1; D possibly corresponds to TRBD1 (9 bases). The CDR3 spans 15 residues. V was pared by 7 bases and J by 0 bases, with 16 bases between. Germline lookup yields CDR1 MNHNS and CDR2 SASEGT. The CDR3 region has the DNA TGTGCCAGCAAGCGGGGGACAGGGTCCTCCTACGAGCAGTACTTC. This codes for CASKRGTGSSYEQYF.

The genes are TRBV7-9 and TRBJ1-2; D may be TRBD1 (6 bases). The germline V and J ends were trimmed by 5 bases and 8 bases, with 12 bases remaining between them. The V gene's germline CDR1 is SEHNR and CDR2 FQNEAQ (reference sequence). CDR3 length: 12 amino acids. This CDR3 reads CASSPGTSGYTF. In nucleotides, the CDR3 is TGTGCCAGCAGCCCCGGGACAAGCGGCTACACCTTC.

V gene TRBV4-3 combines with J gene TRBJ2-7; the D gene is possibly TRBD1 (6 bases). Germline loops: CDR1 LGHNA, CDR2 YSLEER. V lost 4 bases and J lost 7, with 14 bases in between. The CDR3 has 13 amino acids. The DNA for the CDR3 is TGCGCCAGCAGCCCGAGACAGGACGGGGAGCAGTACTTC. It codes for CASSPRQDGEQYF.

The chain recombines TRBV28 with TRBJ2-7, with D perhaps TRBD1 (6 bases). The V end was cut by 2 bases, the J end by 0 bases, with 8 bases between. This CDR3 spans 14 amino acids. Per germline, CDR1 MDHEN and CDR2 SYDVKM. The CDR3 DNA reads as TGTGCCAGCAGTTTAAGGGGGTTCTCCTACGAGCAGTACTTC. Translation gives CASSLRGFSYEQYF.

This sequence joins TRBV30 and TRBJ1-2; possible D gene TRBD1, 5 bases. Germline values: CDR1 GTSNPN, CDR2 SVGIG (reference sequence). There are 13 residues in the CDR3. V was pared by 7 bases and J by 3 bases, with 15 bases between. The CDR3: CALGLGGDYGYTF. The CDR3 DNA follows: TGTGCCTTGGGACTCGGAGGGGACTATGGCTACACCTTC.

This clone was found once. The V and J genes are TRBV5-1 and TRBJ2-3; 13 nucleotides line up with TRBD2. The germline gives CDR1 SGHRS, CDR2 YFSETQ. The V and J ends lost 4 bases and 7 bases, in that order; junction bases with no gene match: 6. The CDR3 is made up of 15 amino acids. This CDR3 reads CASSPGLAGVHTQYF. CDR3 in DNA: TGCGCCAGCAGCCCCGGACTAGCGGGGGTCCATACGCAGTATTTT.

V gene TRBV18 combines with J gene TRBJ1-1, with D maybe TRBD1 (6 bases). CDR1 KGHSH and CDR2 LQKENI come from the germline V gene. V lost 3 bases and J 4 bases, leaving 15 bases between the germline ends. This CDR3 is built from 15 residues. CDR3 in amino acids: CASSPEIRGATEAFF. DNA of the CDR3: TGTGCCAGCTCACCTGAAATACGGGGGGCCACTGAAGCTTTCTTT.

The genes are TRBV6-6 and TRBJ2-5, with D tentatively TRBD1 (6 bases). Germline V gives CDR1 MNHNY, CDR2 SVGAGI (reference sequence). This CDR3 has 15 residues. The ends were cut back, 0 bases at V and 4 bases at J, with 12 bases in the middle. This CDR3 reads CASSYSVGRGETQYF. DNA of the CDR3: TGTGCCAGCAGTTACTCGGTCGGCAGGGGAGAGACCCAGTACTTC.